The rows below give T cell receptor beta chains drawn from one sample of a study of T-cell memory formation after mild COVID-19. Using its own MiXCR run on the 5' RACE reads, TCRdb lists one record per CDR3 protein. The profile shows about 200,000 distinct CDR3 sequences, 15% to 20% of them singletons. The sequenced sample consisted of PBMCs or a T cell subset sorted from them (not recorded which). Source of these receptors: an adult woman who had mild COVID-19 (a few samples of this study predate the infection). Cell type and time point are not known. CDR3s include the opening cysteine and the closing phenylalanine or tryptophan. Fields, in order: CDR3 DNA, CDR3 protein, clone size, D gene, V gene, J gene, CDR3 length. D genes are given only for firm matches. Some rows have no size entry. The others give once, few or many, or a class for an expanded clone.

CDR3 DNA: TGTGCCATCAGCTCCGAGGGACAGCGGGTGGAGACCCAGTACTTC
CDR3 protein: CAISSEGQRVETQYF
clone size: once
D gene: -
V gene: TRBV10-3
J gene: TRBJ2-5
CDR3 length: 15

CDR3 DNA: TGTGCCACCAAAGCGGAAGAGACCCAGTACTTC
CDR3 protein: CATKAEETQYF
clone size: few
D gene: -
V gene: TRBV15
J gene: TRBJ2-5
CDR3 length: 11

CDR3 DNA: TGTGCCAGCAGTCTGACAGGGGTACATGGCTACACCTTC
CDR3 protein: CASSLTGVHGYTF
clone size: -
D gene: TRBD1
V gene: TRBV12-3/TRBV12-4
J gene: TRBJ1-2
CDR3 length: 13

CDR3 DNA: TGTGCCACCAGCAGAGTAGGGGCCGACTATGGCTACACCTTC
CDR3 protein: CATSRVGADYGYTF
clone size: few
D gene: -
V gene: TRBV15
J gene: TRBJ1-2
CDR3 length: 14

CDR3 DNA: TGCAGTGCTAGAGCCCTAGCCTCTTACCACGAGCAGTACTTC
CDR3 protein: CSARALASYHEQYF
clone size: -
D gene: -
V gene: TRBV20-1
J gene: TRBJ2-7
CDR3 length: 14

CDR3 DNA: TGCGCCAGCAGCCTATGGGACTACAATGAGCAGTTCTTC
CDR3 protein: CASSLWDYNEQFF
clone size: -
D gene: -
V gene: TRBV5-1
J gene: TRBJ2-1
CDR3 length: 13

CDR3 DNA: TGTGCCAGCAGAAAGAGACAGAGCTACGAGCAGTACTTC
CDR3 protein: CASRKRQSYEQYF
clone size: -
D gene: -
V gene: TRBV5-5
J gene: TRBJ2-7
CDR3 length: 13

CDR3 DNA: TGTGCCAGCTCACCTGGTTTTGGGACAGAAAATTCTGGGGCCAACGTCCTGACTTTC
CDR3 protein: CASSPGFGTENSGANVLTF
clone size: few
D gene: TRBD1
V gene: TRBV18
J gene: TRBJ2-6
CDR3 length: 19

CDR3 DNA: TGTGCCAGCAGTGCCCTACCGGGGCCATTCACTGAAGCTTTCTTT
CDR3 protein: CASSALPGPFTEAFF
clone size: few
D gene: -
V gene: TRBV7-2
J gene: TRBJ1-1
CDR3 length: 15

CDR3 DNA: TGTGCCAGCAGCCGTCTCCCAGAGACTAGCAATCAGCCCCAGCATTTT
CDR3 protein: CASSRLPETSNQPQHF
clone size: -
D gene: -
V gene: TRBV12-3/TRBV12-4
J gene: TRBJ1-5
CDR3 length: 16

CDR3 DNA: TGCGCCAGCAGCTTGCGGTCGGGACAGGCTTCCTACGAGCAGTACTTC
CDR3 protein: CASSLRSGQASYEQYF
clone size: few
D gene: TRBD1
V gene: TRBV5-1
J gene: TRBJ2-7
CDR3 length: 16

CDR3 DNA: TGTGCCAGCCGACTGGACCCGGGGTCGAACACTGAAGCTTTCTTT
CDR3 protein: CASRLDPGSNTEAFF
clone size: few
D gene: -
V gene: TRBV12-3/TRBV12-4
J gene: TRBJ1-1
CDR3 length: 15

CDR3 DNA: TGTGCCAGCAGCTTGGAGCTAGCGGGGGACGAGCAGTACTTC
CDR3 protein: CASSLELAGDEQYF
clone size: few
D gene: TRBD2
V gene: TRBV5-4
J gene: TRBJ2-7
CDR3 length: 14

CDR3 DNA: TGTGCCAGCAGCCTTGGGACTTTTTCCCATGGCTACACCTTC
CDR3 protein: CASSLGTFSHGYTF
clone size: -
D gene: -
V gene: TRBV5-5
J gene: TRBJ1-2
CDR3 length: 14

CDR3 DNA: TGTGCCATCAGTGAAGGTCCCTCCTACGAGCAGTACTTC
CDR3 protein: CAISEGPSYEQYF
clone size: few
D gene: -
V gene: TRBV10-3
J gene: TRBJ2-7
CDR3 length: 13

CDR3 DNA: TGTGCCAGCAGTTCAGTTTTCGCCAAAGGACAGCCCCTAAACGAGCAGTACTTC
CDR3 protein: CASSSVFAKGQPLNEQYF
clone size: many
D gene: -
V gene: TRBV28
J gene: TRBJ2-7
CDR3 length: 18

CDR3 DNA: TGTGCCAGCAGTAAAGGACAGGATTACTATGGCTACACCTTC
CDR3 protein: CASSKGQDYYGYTF
clone size: -
D gene: TRBD1
V gene: TRBV12-3/TRBV12-4
J gene: TRBJ1-2
CDR3 length: 14

CDR3 DNA: TGTGCCAGCAGTTTAGCCCAGGGCGAAGGCGGCTACACCTTC
CDR3 protein: CASSLAQGEGGYTF
clone size: few
D gene: -
V gene: TRBV7-2
J gene: TRBJ1-2
CDR3 length: 14

CDR3 DNA: TGTGCCAGCCTCCAGGTGACAGTCGAGCAGTACTTC
CDR3 protein: CASLQVTVEQYF
clone size: many
D gene: -
V gene: TRBV2
J gene: TRBJ2-7
CDR3 length: 12

CDR3 DNA: TGCAGTGCCCATAGACAGTTTCCTGAAGCTTTCTTT
CDR3 protein: CSAHRQFPEAFF
clone size: -
D gene: -
V gene: TRBV20-1
J gene: TRBJ1-1
CDR3 length: 12

CDR3 DNA: TGTGCCAGCAGTTACCCTACCTACGAGCAGTACTTC
CDR3 protein: CASSYPTYEQYF
clone size: few
D gene: -
V gene: TRBV6-2/TRBV6-3
J gene: TRBJ2-7
CDR3 length: 12

CDR3 DNA: TGCAGCGCTGGGGACGGTACTACTGAAGCTTTCTTT
CDR3 protein: CSAGDGTTEAFF
clone size: few
D gene: -
V gene: TRBV29-1
J gene: TRBJ1-1
CDR3 length: 12

CDR3 DNA: TGTGCCAGCAGTTTAAAGTTCGGGAACACTGAAGCTTTCTTT
CDR3 protein: CASSLKFGNTEAFF
clone size: -
D gene: -
V gene: TRBV27
J gene: TRBJ1-1
CDR3 length: 14

CDR3 DNA: TGTGCCAGCAGCCCCGAAGCCGGGACAATCAGCCCTTACAATGAGCAGTTCTTC
CDR3 protein: CASSPEAGTISPYNEQFF
clone size: -
D gene: -
V gene: TRBV7-8
J gene: TRBJ2-1
CDR3 length: 18

CDR3 DNA: TGTGCCACCAGCAGAGGGGGAGGACAGGGGGCGAATACGCAGTATTTT
CDR3 protein: CATSRGGGQGANTQYF
clone size: -
D gene: TRBD1
V gene: TRBV15
J gene: TRBJ2-3
CDR3 length: 16

CDR3 DNA: TGCGCCAGCAGCTGGGACAGGGGAAATACGCAGTATTTT
CDR3 protein: CASSWDRGNTQYF
clone size: few
D gene: TRBD1
V gene: TRBV5-1
J gene: TRBJ2-3
CDR3 length: 13

CDR3 DNA: TGTGCCAGCAGAAGAACCGGGCCCCCGGGAGATACGCAGTATTTT
CDR3 protein: CASRRTGPPGDTQYF
clone size: -
D gene: -
V gene: TRBV12-3/TRBV12-4
J gene: TRBJ2-3
CDR3 length: 15

CDR3 DNA: TGTGCCAGCAGCCCCGATAAGGGGCCCGAGCAGTACTTC
CDR3 protein: CASSPDKGPEQYF
clone size: -
D gene: -
V gene: TRBV7-9
J gene: TRBJ2-7
CDR3 length: 13

CDR3 DNA: TGTGCCAGCAGCCACGGGACAGGGGGGAACACCGGGGAGCTGTTTTTT
CDR3 protein: CASSHGTGGNTGELFF
clone size: -
D gene: TRBD1
V gene: TRBV7-9
J gene: TRBJ2-2
CDR3 length: 16

CDR3 DNA: TGTGCCAGCAGTGGGGCCGGGGCCTCTGGGGCCAACGTCCTGACTTTC
CDR3 protein: CASSGAGASGANVLTF
clone size: many
D gene: -
V gene: TRBV2
J gene: TRBJ2-6
CDR3 length: 16

CDR3 DNA: TGTGCCAGCAGCTTTCGGGCGCGAGAGCAGTACTTC
CDR3 protein: CASSFRAREQYF
clone size: few
D gene: -
V gene: TRBV13
J gene: TRBJ2-7
CDR3 length: 12

CDR3 DNA: TGCGCCAGCAGGCCAGTCCAGGGGGACTACACCTTC
CDR3 protein: CASRPVQGDYTF
clone size: few
D gene: TRBD1
V gene: TRBV5-1
J gene: TRBJ1-2
CDR3 length: 12

CDR3 DNA: TGCAGCGTTGACGGCGGGGGGGCCTCAGATACGCAGTATTTT
CDR3 protein: CSVDGGGASDTQYF
clone size: -
D gene: TRBD2
V gene: TRBV29-1
J gene: TRBJ2-3
CDR3 length: 14

CDR3 DNA: TGCAGCGCGGCCGACAGTCCCTCCTACGAGCAGTACTTC
CDR3 protein: CSAADSPSYEQYF
clone size: -
D gene: -
V gene: TRBV29-1
J gene: TRBJ2-7
CDR3 length: 13

CDR3 DNA: TGTGCCAGCAGACGACTAGACCAAGAGACCCAGTACTTC
CDR3 protein: CASRRLDQETQYF
clone size: few
D gene: -
V gene: TRBV3-1
J gene: TRBJ2-5
CDR3 length: 13

CDR3 DNA: TGTGCCAGCAGCTTAGAGAACAGGGCCCGAACCGGGGAGCTGTTTTTT
CDR3 protein: CASSLENRARTGELFF
clone size: few
D gene: -
V gene: TRBV7-8
J gene: TRBJ2-2
CDR3 length: 16

CDR3 DNA: TGTGCCAGCAGCCCACTTCCTGGAGGGTTCTATGGCTACACCTTC
CDR3 protein: CASSPLPGGFYGYTF
clone size: -
D gene: -
V gene: TRBV7-3
J gene: TRBJ1-2
CDR3 length: 15

CDR3 DNA: TGTGCCAGCTCACCATTGGGGGAGACCCAGTACTTC
CDR3 protein: CASSPLGETQYF
clone size: many
D gene: -
V gene: TRBV18
J gene: TRBJ2-5
CDR3 length: 12

CDR3 DNA: TGTGCCAGCAGTTTACGGACAGGGGTCAGCTCCTACGAGCAGTACTTC
CDR3 protein: CASSLRTGVSSYEQYF
clone size: few
D gene: TRBD1
V gene: TRBV27
J gene: TRBJ2-7
CDR3 length: 16

CDR3 DNA: TGTGCCAGCAGCCCACTAGCGGGATACTCTAGCACAGATACGCAGTATTTT
CDR3 protein: CASSPLAGYSSTDTQYF
clone size: -
D gene: TRBD2
V gene: TRBV7-6
J gene: TRBJ2-3
CDR3 length: 17

CDR3 DNA: TGTGCCAGCAGCCCGCATTCCCAGCTAGGGATGAACACTGAAGCTTTCTTT
CDR3 protein: CASSPHSQLGMNTEAFF
clone size: few
D gene: -
V gene: TRBV3-1
J gene: TRBJ1-1
CDR3 length: 17

CDR3 DNA: TGCAGCGTCGACAGTACATCTTCTTACGAGCAGTACTTC
CDR3 protein: CSVDSTSSYEQYF
clone size: few
D gene: -
V gene: TRBV29-1
J gene: TRBJ2-7
CDR3 length: 13